Each of the 20 T cell receptor beta chains below was sequenced from the same sample in a study of technical replicates of blood from a handful of donors (dated by TCRdb to about 2017). The method behind the library was the immunoSEQ multiplex PCR assay. TCRdb obtained this table from immuneACCESS and retained in-frame rearrangements with V and J assigned. These tables miss some clones; where compared with another copy, unresolved V genes account for less than half of the shortfall, and the remainder is unexplained. This sample gives 60,000 to 70,000 clones in total; approximately 84% of them show up just once. Roughly 5% of the sample rests with the top ten. Sequenced material: PBMCs. These receptors all come from a human donor in good health. Some clones in this sample may be carry-over from other donors' samples.

This sequence joins TRBV5-1 and TRBJ1-2, with 10 nucleotides matching TRBD1. There are 14 residues in the CDR3. The ends lost 4 bases at V and 8 bases at J; junction bases unmatched: 8. Germline assignment: CDR1 SGHRS and CDR2 YFSETQ. The CDR3 loop reads CASSNDRGLGGYTF. CDR3 coding DNA: TGCGCCAGCAGCAACGACAGGGGGCTCGGCGGCTACACCTTC.

J is TRBJ2-5 and V is TRBV5-1, with 15 bases matching TRBD2. With V trimmed by 4 bases and J by 2 bases, 3 bases remained unmatched. Germline V lookup: CDR1 SGHRS, CDR2 YFSETQ. The CDR3 sequence is 16 residues long. The CDR3 region has the DNA TGCGCCAGCAGCCGGACTAGCGGGGGGGCTCAAGAGACCCAGTACTTC. Translation gives CASSRTSGGAQETQYF.

CDR3 coding DNA: TGTGCCAGCAGCTTAGAGCGGCAGAACACCGGGGAGCTGTTTTTT. Its translation is CASSLERQNTGELFF. This rearrangement joins TRBV7-2 to TRBJ2-2, with a tentative D call TRBD2 (5 bases). Germline assignment: CDR1 SGHTA and CDR2 FQGNSA. V was clipped by 1 base and J by 1 base, with 7 bases between them. CDR3 length: 15 amino acids.

The chain joins TRBV4-3 to TRBJ1-2; TRBD1 might be the D (6 bases). Germline loops: CDR1 LGHNA, CDR2 YSLEER. The V end was cut by 0 bases, the J end by 4 bases, with 15 bases between. This CDR3 contains 16 residues. The CDR3 is CASSQDRGGVTYGYTF. The CDR3 DNA follows: TGCGCCAGCAGCCAAGATCGAGGGGGTGTTACCTATGGCTACACCTTC.

The chain is built from TRBV5-4 and TRBJ2-2; TRBD1 aligns across 10 bases. J lost 7 bases, V lost 0 bases, and 6 bases had no gene match. Germline assignment: CDR1 SGHNT and CDR2 YYREEE (reference sequence). This CDR3 comprises 16 residues. In nucleotides, the CDR3 is TGTGCCAGCAGCTTGGTCGGGACAGGGGCTCTCGGGGAGCTGTTTTTT. Its translation is CASSLVGTGALGELFF. Full variable domain (rest looked up from reference TRBV5-4 and TRBJ2-2): ETGVTQSPTHLIKTRGQQVTLRCSSQSGHNTVSWYQQALGQGPQFIFQYYREEENGRGNFPPRFSGLQFPNYSSELNVNALELDDSALYLCASSLVGTGALGELFFGEGSRLTVL.

The chain recombines TRBV7-3 with TRBJ2-1; 12 positions agree with TRBD2. In germline, CDR1 is SGHTA, CDR2 FQGTGA. Trimming took 4 bases from V and 6 from J; bases not matched to a gene: 4. The CDR3 runs to 15 residues. CDR3 residues: CASSSGLAGFNEQFF. DNA for the CDR3: TGTGCCAGCAGCTCCGGACTAGCGGGGTTCAATGAGCAGTTCTTC.

This clone has a single count. The chain joins TRBV5-6 to TRBJ1-3; D remains ambiguous. This CDR3 comprises 15 residues. V gave up 0 bases and J gave up 0 bases, with 7 bases separating them. Germline V CDR1 and CDR2: SGHDT, YYEEEE. CDR3 nucleotides: TGTGCCAGCAGCTTGGTTGGGAGCTCTGGAAACACCATATATTTT. Encoded protein: CASSLVGSSGNTIYF.

The V call is TRBV5-1, the J call TRBJ2-2; D might be TRBD1 (5 bases). Per the germline V gene, CDR1 is SGHRS and CDR2 is YFSETQ. V dropped 4 bases and J dropped 2 bases, with 9 bases sitting between them. This CDR3 is built from 14 residues. The chain's CDR3 is CASSDSSNTGELFF. In DNA, the CDR3 is TGCGCCAGCAGCGACAGTAGTAACACCGGGGAGCTGTTTTTT.

This clone showed up just once. V is TRBV5-6 and J is TRBJ2-2; D perhaps matches TRBD2 (5 bases). The V end was cut by 5 bases, the J end by 6 bases, with 17 bases between. CDR3 length: 15 amino acids. In germline, CDR1 is SGHDT, CDR2 YYEEEE. CDR3 DNA sequence: TGTGCCAGCAGACTCAGGAATGCGGGCCCCGGGGAGCTGTTTTTT. Amino acid sequence: CASRLRNAGPGELFF. The variable domain in full, completed from reference TRBV5-6 and TRBJ2-2, reads DAGVTQSPTHLIKTRGQQVTLRCSPKSGHDTVSWYQQALGQGPQFIFQYYEEEERQRGNFPDRFSGHQFPNYSSELNVNALLLGDSALYLCASRLRNAGPGELFFGEGSRLTVL.

V gene TRBV7-2 combines with J gene TRBJ2-7; 14 bases are shared with TRBD2. Trimming took 5 bases from V and 5 from J; bases not matched to a gene: 11. The CDR3 runs to 17 residues. Per the germline V gene, CDR1 is SGHTA and CDR2 is FQGNSA. This chain's CDR3 is CASSLSGTSGGENEQYF. The DNA of the CDR3 is TGTGCCAGCAGCCTATCCGGGACTAGCGGGGGAGAGAACGAGCAGTACTTC.

This clone has only one observation. The chain combines TRBV7-3 with TRBJ2-1; TRBD2 agrees at 8 bases. This CDR3 contains 15 residues. V lost 1 base, J lost 6 bases, and 5 bases stayed unmatched. Per germline, CDR1 SGHTA and CDR2 FQGTGA. CDR3 in amino acids: CASSLMSGGSNEQFF. The CDR3 nucleotides read TGTGCCAGCAGCTTAATGAGCGGGGGTAGCAATGAGCAGTTCTTC.

The chain uses TRBV2 and TRBJ1-1; D gene uncertain. The CDR3 has 11 residues. V was pared by 5 bases and J by 2 bases, with 3 bases between. Germline lookup yields CDR1 SNHLY and CDR2 FYNNEI. The chain's CDR3 is CASSLNTEAFF. For the CDR3, the DNA is TGTGCCAGCAGTTTAAACACTGAAGCTTTCTTT. The full variable domain, rest sourced from reference TRBV2 and TRBJ1-1, is EPEVTQTPSHQVTQMGQEVILRCVPISNHLYFYWYRQILGQKVEFLVSFYNNEISEKSEIFDDQFSVERPDGSNFTLKIRSTKLEDSAMYFCASSLNTEAFFGQGTRLTVV.

The chain links TRBV4-1 to TRBJ1-2; 9 nucleotides agree with TRBD1. The ends lost 0 bases at V and 5 bases at J; junction bases unmatched: 10. The CDR3 is 17 amino acids. In germline, CDR1 is MGHRA, CDR2 YSYEKL. The CDR3: CASSQDFGQGPPYGYTF. The CDR3 coding sequence is TGCGCCAGCAGCCAAGATTTCGGACAGGGGCCCCCATATGGCTACACCTTC.

The V call is TRBV7-9, the J call TRBJ2-3, with TRBD2 identical over 8 bases. V shed 2 bases and J 3 bases; nucleotides not matched to a gene: 10. Germline-derived CDR1 and CDR2 are SEHNR and FQNEAQ (reference sequence). The CDR3 is 17 amino acids. This chain's CDR3 is CASSLRSRGAGTDTQYF. As DNA, the CDR3 is TGTGCCAGCAGCTTAAGGTCGCGGGGGGCCGGGACAGATACGCAGTATTTT.

This clone has a single count. The rearrangement links TRBV19 to TRBJ2-6; D remains ambiguous. The CDR3 sequence is 15 residues long. CDR1 and CDR2 (germline): LNHDA, SQIVND (reference sequence). V gave up 1 base and J gave up 2 bases, with 6 bases separating them. CDR3 residues: CASSIGQTGANVLTF. The CDR3 DNA reads TGTGCCAGTAGTATAGGGCAGACTGGGGCCAACGTCCTGACTTTC.

This clone appeared a few times. The V call is TRBV9, the J call TRBJ1-1; D might be TRBD1 (6 bases). Germline-derived CDR1 and CDR2 are SGDLS and YYNGEE. The V end was cut by 3 bases, the J end by 2 bases, with 11 bases between. The CDR3 is 14 amino acids. CDR3 loop: CASSGQVANTEAFF. CDR3 DNA sequence: TGTGCCAGCAGCGGACAGGTGGCCAACACTGAAGCTTTCTTT.

A few counts support this clone. This chain uses TRBV5-4 with TRBJ1-2; 7 bases map to TRBD1. Germline loops: CDR1 SGHNT, CDR2 YYREEE (reference sequence). With 4 bases clipped from V and 5 bases from J, the junction kept 8 bases outside the gene matches. The CDR3 extends over 14 amino acids. The CDR3 DNA reads TGTGCCAGCAGCCTAGGACAGGCCGTTTATGGCTACACCTTC. Translated: CASSLGQAVYGYTF. Complete variable domain (other parts from reference TRBV5-4 and TRBJ1-2): ETGVTQSPTHLIKTRGQQVTLRCSSQSGHNTVSWYQQALGQGPQFIFQYYREEENGRGNFPPRFSGLQFPNYSSELNVNALELDDSALYLCASSLGQAVYGYTFGSGTRLTVV.

The chain joins TRBV18 to TRBJ2-6; unclear D gene. This CDR3 has 14 residues. Trimming cost V 3 bases and J 0 bases, with 3 bases left between them. Germline lookup yields CDR1 KGHSH and CDR2 LQKENI. The CDR3 DNA reads as TGTGCCAGCTCACCCCTCTCTGGGGCCAACGTCCTGACTTTC. This sequence encodes CASSPLSGANVLTF.

This clone was observed a single time. The chain is built from TRBV11-2 and TRBJ2-1; 7 bases line up with TRBD2. The germline CDR1 and CDR2 sequences are SGHAT and FQNNGV. Trimming removed 1 base from V and 5 bases from J; junction bases left unmatched: 8. The CDR3 covers 16 residues. The CDR3 region is CASSLVAKAGDNEQFF. The CDR3 DNA reads TGTGCCAGCAGCTTAGTAGCCAAGGCGGGGGACAATGAGCAGTTCTTC.

The rearrangement joins TRBV6-8 to TRBJ1-3; D gene ambiguous. Germline CDR1 and CDR2: MNHGY and SAAAGT. This CDR3 is built from 15 residues. V lost 0 bases and J lost 4, with 10 bases in between. Here the CDR3 reads CASSYSTTLGNTIYF. As DNA, the CDR3 is TGTGCCAGCAGTTACTCAACCACTCTGGGAAACACCATATATTTT.